This entry lists 9 T cell receptor beta chains sequenced from one sample in a study of vaccination effects on CD4 cells after COVID-19 (dated 2022 in TCRdb). After around eleven days of culture, CD4+ T cells were isolated with the EasySep CD4+ T cell isolation kit. The library came from the immunoSEQ multiplex PCR assay. TCRdb took over this immuneACCESS table, retaining in-frame rearrangements with V and J assigned. Such tables are incomplete; in checked studies, under half of the missing clones stem from an unresolved V gene, and the remainder is unexplained. This sample is represented by about 66,000 clones; approximately 70% of them were singletons. 20% to 25% of the sample belongs to the ten largest clones. No cognate antigen is known for these TCRs. The starting material was CD4+ T cells from PBMCs cultured without peptide, obtained before COVID-19 vaccination. These receptor sequences come from a human donor who had a prior SARS-CoV-2 infection.

The genes are TRBV7-2 and TRBJ2-7; D gene ambiguous. The germline V and J ends were trimmed by 0 bases and 4 bases, with 13 bases remaining between them. There are 15 residues in the CDR3. Germline loops: CDR1 SGHTA, CDR2 FQGNSA. CDR3 residues: CASSLAEFSIYEQYF. CDR3 bases: TGTGCCAGCAGCTTAGCCGAGTTCAGCATATACGAGCAGTACTTC.

The chain has TRBV6-5 and TRBJ1-5; D not resolved. Germline CDR1 reads MNHEY; CDR2 reads SVGAGI. V dropped 7 bases and J dropped 0 bases, with 7 bases sitting between them. This CDR3 comprises 13 residues. The CDR3, as DNA: TGTGCCAGCACCCAGGTTAGCAATCAGCCCCAGCATTTT. Translating it yields CASTQVSNQPQHF.

The V call is TRBV7-9, the J call TRBJ1-1; D uncertain. In germline, CDR1 is SEHNR, CDR2 FQNEAQ (reference sequence). The CDR3 consists of 14 residues. Trimming shortened V by 3 bases and J by 1 base, and 9 bases separated the two germline ends. CDR3 sequence: CASSFLVQNTEAFF. In nucleotides, the CDR3 is TGTGCCAGCAGCTTCTTAGTGCAGAACACTGAAGCTTTCTTT. The full variable domain, in which reference TRBV7-9 and TRBJ1-1 provide the parts outside the CDR3, is DTGVSQNPRHKITKRGQNVTFRCDPISEHNRLYWYRQTLGQGPEFLTYFQNEAQLEKSRLLSDRFSAERPKGSFSTLEIQRTEQGDSAMYLCASSFLVQNTEAFFGQGTRLTVV.

The V call is TRBV16, the J call TRBJ1-5; D unclear. CDR1 and CDR2 (germline): KGHSY, FQNENV. The CDR3 has 15 amino acids. V dropped 2 bases and J dropped 1 base, with 9 bases sitting between them. CDR3: CASSQGGGSNQPQHF. CDR3 in DNA: TGTGCCAGCAGCCAAGGTGGAGGAAGCAATCAGCCCCAGCATTTT.

The chain joins TRBV24-1 to TRBJ2-1; 9 bases agree with TRBD2. The CDR3 extends over 18 amino acids. CDR1 is KGHDR, CDR2 SFDVKD, per germline. V dropped 5 bases and J dropped 0; count of bases not matched to a gene: 10. The CDR3 DNA reads TGTGCCACCAGTGGCATCTTAGCGGGAGCAGGCTCCTACAATGAGCAGTTCTTC. Protein sequence: CATSGILAGAGSYNEQFF.

This rearrangement joins TRBV19 to TRBJ2-1; D is possibly TRBD1 (6 bases). V dropped 5 bases and J dropped 3 bases, with 20 bases sitting between them. CDR1 and CDR2 (germline): LNHDA, SQIVND (reference sequence). This CDR3 region has 17 residues. For the CDR3, the DNA is TGTGCCAGTAGTGCCTCGAAAGTAGGGACAAACTACAATGAGCAGTTCTTC. Residues: CASSASKVGTNYNEQFF.

This chain joins TRBV9 and TRBJ2-1, with 9 bases fitting TRBD2. The CDR3 sequence is 16 residues long. CDR1 is SGDLS and CDR2 is YYNGEE in the germline V gene. Trimming cost V 8 bases and J 2 bases; bases outside gene matches: 11. Written as DNA, the CDR3 is TGTGCCAGTGGGGGATCTAGCGGGAAACCCTACAATGAGCAGTTCTTC. Amino acid sequence: CASGGSSGKPYNEQFF.

The CDR3 loop reads CASSQRVGSGSYNEQFF. In nucleotides, the CDR3 is TGCGCCAGCAGCCAAAGGGTCGGTAGCGGGAGTTATAATGAGCAGTTCTTC. This chain links TRBV4-3 with TRBJ2-1; the match to TRBD2 covers 9 bases. CDR3 length: 17 residues. From germline, CDR1 is LGHNA and CDR2 YSLEER. The V gene end was trimmed by 2 bases and the J gene end by 7 bases; junction bases not matched to a gene: 12.

The sample holds one count of this clone. This rearrangement joins TRBV29-1 to TRBJ2-7; tentatively, D is TRBD1 (6 bases). V lost 8 bases to trimming and J lost 0 bases, with 14 bases between them. The germline CDR1 and CDR2 sequences are SQVTM and ANQGSEA. The CDR3 has 13 amino acids. This CDR3 is CSTWDTYSYEQYF. CDR3 nucleotides: TGCAGCACCTGGGACACCTACTCCTACGAGCAGTACTTC.